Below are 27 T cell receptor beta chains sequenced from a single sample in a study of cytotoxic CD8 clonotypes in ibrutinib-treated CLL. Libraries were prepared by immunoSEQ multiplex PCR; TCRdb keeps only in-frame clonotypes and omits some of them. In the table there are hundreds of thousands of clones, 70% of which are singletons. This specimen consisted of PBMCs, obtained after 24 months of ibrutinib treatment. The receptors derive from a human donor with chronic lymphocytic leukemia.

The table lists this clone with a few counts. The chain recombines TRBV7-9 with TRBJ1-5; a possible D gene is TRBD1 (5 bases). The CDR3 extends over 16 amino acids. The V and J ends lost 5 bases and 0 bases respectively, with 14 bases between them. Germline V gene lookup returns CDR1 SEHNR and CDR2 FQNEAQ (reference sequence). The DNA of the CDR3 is TGTGCCAGCAGCGGCGGGACGGCTGATAGCAATCAGCCCCAGCATTTT. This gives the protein CASSGGTADSNQPQHF.

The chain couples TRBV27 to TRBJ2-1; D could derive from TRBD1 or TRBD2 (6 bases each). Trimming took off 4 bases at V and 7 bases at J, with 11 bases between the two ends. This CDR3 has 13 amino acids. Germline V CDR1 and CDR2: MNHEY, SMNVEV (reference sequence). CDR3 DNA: TGTGCCAGCAGTTGGAGGGGGGCGAATGAGCAGTTCTTC. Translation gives CASSWRGANEQFF.

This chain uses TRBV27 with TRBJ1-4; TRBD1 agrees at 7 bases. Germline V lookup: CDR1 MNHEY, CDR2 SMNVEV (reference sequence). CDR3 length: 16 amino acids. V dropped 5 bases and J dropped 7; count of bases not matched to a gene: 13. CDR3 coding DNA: TGTGCCAGCAGTCCAACACAGGGGACTACGTTTGAAAAACTGTTTTTT. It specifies CASSPTQGTTFEKLFF.

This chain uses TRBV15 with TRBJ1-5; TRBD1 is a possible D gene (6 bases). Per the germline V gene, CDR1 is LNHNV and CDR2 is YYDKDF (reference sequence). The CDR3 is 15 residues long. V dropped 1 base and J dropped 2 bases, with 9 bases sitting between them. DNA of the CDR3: TGTGCCACCAGCAGAGGGACAGTCGGCAATCAGCCCCAGCATTTT. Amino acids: CATSRGTVGNQPQHF.

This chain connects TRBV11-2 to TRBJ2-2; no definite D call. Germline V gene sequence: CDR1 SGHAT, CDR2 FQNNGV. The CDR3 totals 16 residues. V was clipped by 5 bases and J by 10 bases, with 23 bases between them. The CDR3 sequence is CASSVAWGNQWPELFF. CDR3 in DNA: TGTGCCAGCAGCGTCGCTTGGGGAAACCAATGGCCGGAGCTGTTTTTT.

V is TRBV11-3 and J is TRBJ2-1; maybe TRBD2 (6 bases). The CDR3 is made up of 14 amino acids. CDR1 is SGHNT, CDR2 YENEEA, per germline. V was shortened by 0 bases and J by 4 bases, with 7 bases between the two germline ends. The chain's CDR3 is CASSLEGGYNEQFF. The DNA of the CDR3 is TGTGCCAGCAGCTTAGAAGGAGGGTACAATGAGCAGTTCTTC. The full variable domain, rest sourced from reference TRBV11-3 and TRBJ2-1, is EAGVVQSPRYKIIEKKQPVAFWCNPISGHNTLYWYLQNLGQGPELLIRYENEEAVDDSQLPKDRFSAERLKGVDSTLKIQPAELGDSAVYLCASSLEGGYNEQFFGPGTRLTVL.

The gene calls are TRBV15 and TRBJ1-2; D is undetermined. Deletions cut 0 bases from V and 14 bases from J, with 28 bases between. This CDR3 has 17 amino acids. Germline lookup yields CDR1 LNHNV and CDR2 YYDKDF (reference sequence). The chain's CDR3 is CATSRDHWVPGRKKYTF. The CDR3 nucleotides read TGTGCCACCAGCAGAGATCACTGGGTCCCGGGCAGAAAGAAATATACCTTC.

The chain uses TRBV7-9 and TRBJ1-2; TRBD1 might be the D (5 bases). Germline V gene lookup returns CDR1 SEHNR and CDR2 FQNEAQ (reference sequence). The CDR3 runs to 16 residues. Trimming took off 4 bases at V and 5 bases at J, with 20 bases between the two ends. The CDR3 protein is CASSSPKGQGGYGYTF. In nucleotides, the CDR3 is TGTGCCAGCAGCTCCCCCAAGGGGCAGGGAGGATATGGCTACACCTTC.

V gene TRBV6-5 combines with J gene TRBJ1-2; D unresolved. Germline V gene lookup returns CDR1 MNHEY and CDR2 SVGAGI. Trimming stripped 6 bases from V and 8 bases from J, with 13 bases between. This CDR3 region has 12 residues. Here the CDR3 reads CASSRAGGGYTF. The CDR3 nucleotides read TGTGCCAGCAGCCGGGCAGGCGGGGGCTACACCTTC.

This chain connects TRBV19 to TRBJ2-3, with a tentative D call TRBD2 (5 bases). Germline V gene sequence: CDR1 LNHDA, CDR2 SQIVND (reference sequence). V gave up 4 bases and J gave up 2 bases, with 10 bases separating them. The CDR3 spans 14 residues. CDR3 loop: CASSTASHTDTQYF. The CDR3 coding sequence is TGTGCCAGTAGTACTGCTAGCCACACAGATACGCAGTATTTT.

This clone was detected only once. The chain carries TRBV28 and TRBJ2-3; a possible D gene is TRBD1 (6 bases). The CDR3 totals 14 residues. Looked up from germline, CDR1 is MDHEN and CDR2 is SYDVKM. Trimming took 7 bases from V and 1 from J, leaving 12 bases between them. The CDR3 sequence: CASIKRQGTDTQYF. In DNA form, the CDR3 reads TGTGCCAGCATCAAAAGACAGGGCACAGATACGCAGTATTTT.

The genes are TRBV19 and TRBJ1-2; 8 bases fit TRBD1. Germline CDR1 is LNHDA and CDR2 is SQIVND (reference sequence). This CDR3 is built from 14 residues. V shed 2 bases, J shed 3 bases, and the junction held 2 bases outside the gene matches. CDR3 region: CASSIPGQDYGYTF. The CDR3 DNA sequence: TGTGCCAGTAGTATACCGGGACAGGACTATGGCTACACCTTC.

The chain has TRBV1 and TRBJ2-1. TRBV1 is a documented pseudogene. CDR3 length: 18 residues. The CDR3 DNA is TGCACCAGCAGCCAAGCCCCCCCCGTCAACCCCTCCTACAATGAGCAGTTCTTC. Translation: CTSSQAPPVNPSYNEQFF.

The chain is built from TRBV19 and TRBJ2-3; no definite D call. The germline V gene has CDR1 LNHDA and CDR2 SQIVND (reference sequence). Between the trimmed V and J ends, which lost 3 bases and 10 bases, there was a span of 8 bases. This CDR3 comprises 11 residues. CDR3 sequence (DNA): TGTGCCAGTAGTATGGGTGCCGCGCAGTATTTT. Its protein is CASSMGAAQYF.

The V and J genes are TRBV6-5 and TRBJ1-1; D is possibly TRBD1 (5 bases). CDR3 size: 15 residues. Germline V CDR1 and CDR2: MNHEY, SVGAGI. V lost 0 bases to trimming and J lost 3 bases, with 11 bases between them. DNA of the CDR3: TGTGCCAGCAGTTACTCGGCGGGCAGGGACACTGAAGCTTTCTTT. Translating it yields CASSYSAGRDTEAFF.

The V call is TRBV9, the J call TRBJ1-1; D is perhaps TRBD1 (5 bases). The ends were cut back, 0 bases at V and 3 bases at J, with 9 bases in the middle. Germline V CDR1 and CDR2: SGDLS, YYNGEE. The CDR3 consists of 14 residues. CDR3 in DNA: TGTGCCAGCAGCGTAGCGGGGGTCGACACTGAAGCTTTCTTT. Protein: CASSVAGVDTEAFF.

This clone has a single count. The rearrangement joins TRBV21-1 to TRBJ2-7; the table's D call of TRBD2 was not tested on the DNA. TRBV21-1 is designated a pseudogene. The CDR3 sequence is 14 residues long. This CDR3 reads CASPGVRGAYEQYF. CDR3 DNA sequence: TGTGCCAGCCCTGGGGTGCGGGGGGCGTACGAGCAGTACTTC.

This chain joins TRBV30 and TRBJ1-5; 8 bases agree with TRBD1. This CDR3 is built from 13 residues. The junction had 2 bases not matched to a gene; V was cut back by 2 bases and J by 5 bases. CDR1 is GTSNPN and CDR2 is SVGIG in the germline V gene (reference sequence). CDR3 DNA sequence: TGTGCCTGGAGTTTACAGGGGGATCAGCCCCAGCATTTT. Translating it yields CAWSLQGDQPQHF.

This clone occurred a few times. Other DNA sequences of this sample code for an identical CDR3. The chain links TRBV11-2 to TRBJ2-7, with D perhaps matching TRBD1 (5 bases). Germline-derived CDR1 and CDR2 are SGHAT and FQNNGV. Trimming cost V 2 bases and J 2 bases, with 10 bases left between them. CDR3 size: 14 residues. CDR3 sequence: CASSLSGAAYEQYF. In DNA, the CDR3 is TGTGCCAGCAGCTTATCTGGGGCAGCCTACGAGCAGTACTTC.

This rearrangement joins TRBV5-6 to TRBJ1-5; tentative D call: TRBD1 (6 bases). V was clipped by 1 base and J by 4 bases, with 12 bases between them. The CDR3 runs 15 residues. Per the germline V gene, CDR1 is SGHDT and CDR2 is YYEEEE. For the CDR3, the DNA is TGTGCCAGCAGCTTGAAGGGGGTGTGGAATCAGCCCCAGCATTTT. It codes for CASSLKGVWNQPQHF.

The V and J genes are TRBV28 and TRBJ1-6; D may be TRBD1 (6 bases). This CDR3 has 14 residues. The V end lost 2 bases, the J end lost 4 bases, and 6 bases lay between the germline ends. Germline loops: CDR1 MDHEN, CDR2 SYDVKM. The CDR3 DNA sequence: TGTGCCAGCAGTTTAACAGGGTATAATTCACCCCTCCACTTT. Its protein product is CASSLTGYNSPLHF.

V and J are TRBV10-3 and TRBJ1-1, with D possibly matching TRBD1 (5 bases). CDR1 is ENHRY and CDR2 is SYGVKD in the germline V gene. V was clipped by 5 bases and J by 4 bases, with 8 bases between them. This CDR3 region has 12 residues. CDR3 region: CAISLGGTEAFF. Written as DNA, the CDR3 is TGTGCCATCAGTCTGGGGGGCACTGAAGCTTTCTTT.

CDR3 sequence (DNA): TGCAGCGTTGAAACCCCCGTGCGGGTACAAGAGACCCAGTACTTC. Residues: CSVETPVRVQETQYF. The chain joins TRBV29-1 to TRBJ2-5; possible D gene TRBD2, 5 bases. Trimming left V 2 bases short and J 2 bases short, with 15 bases between. Germline V gene lookup returns CDR1 SQVTM and CDR2 ANQGSEA. CDR3 length: 15 residues.

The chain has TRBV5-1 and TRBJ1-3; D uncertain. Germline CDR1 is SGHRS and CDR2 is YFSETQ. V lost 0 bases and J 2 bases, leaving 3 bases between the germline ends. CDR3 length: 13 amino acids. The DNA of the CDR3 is TGCGCCAGCAGCTTGGAGGCTGGAAACACCATATATTTT. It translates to CASSLEAGNTIYF.

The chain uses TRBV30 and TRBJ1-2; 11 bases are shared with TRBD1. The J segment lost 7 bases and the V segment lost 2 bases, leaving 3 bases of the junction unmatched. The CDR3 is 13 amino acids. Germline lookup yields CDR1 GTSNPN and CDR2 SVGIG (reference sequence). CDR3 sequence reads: CAWSLGQGGGYTF. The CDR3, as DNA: TGTGCCTGGAGTCTGGGACAGGGGGGTGGCTACACCTTC.

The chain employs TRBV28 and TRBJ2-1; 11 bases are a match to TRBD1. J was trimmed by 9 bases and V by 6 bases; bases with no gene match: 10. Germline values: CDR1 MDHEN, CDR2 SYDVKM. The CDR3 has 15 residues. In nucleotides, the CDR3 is TGTGCCAGCAGCCTACCGGGACAGGGGGTCGCTGAGCAGTTCTTC. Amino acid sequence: CASSLPGQGVAEQFF.

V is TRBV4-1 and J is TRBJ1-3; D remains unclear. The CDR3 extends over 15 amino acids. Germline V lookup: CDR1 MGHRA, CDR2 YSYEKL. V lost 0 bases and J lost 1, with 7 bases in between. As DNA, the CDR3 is TGCGCCAGCAGCCAAGATCCGGTATCTGGAAACACCATATATTTT. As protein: CASSQDPVSGNTIYF.